What follows are 29 T cell receptor beta chains derived from one specimen sequenced in a study of CD8 T cells in ankylosing spondylitis. TCRdb reprocessed the 5' RACE reads with MiXCR, giving one entry per CDR3 protein. The table lists some 130,000 distinct CDR3 sequences, about 7% of them singletons. The sequencing input was blood, either unsorted or a sorted T cell fraction (not recorded which). These TCRs come from a female donor with ankylosing spondylitis or in good health (not recorded which).

There are a few counts of this clonotype. This chain uses TRBV5-1 with TRBJ2-5; D might be TRBD1 (6 bases). Per the germline V gene, CDR1 is SGHRS and CDR2 is YFSETQ. V was cut by 4 bases and J by 2 bases, with 15 bases left in between. The CDR3 has 15 residues. This CDR3 is CASSDAGTQQETQYF. The DNA of the CDR3 is TGCGCCAGCAGCGACGCCGGGACACAACAAGAGACCCAGTACTTC.

This clonotype was recorded at least ten times. The chain combines TRBV11-3 with TRBJ2-1; D is possibly TRBD1 or TRBD2 (6 bases each). CDR3 length: 15 residues. Germline loops: CDR1 SGHNT, CDR2 YENEEA. The V end lost 5 bases, the J end lost 3 bases, and 14 bases lay between the germline ends. Here the CDR3 DNA reads TGTGCCAGCAGCCGGTCCGGGGGCGGCTACAATGAGCAGTTCTTC. Translating it yields CASSRSGGGYNEQFF.

This clonotype came up many times. The chain is built from TRBV20-1 and TRBJ2-3, with D possibly matching TRBD2 (5 bases). The CDR3 consists of 16 residues. Per germline, CDR1 DFQATT and CDR2 SNEGSKA (reference sequence). Trimming cost V 0 bases and J 5 bases, with 18 bases left between them. The CDR3 loop reads CSARDLRLLAEDTQYF. The CDR3 region has the DNA TGCAGTGCTAGAGATCTGAGGCTCCTAGCAGAAGATACGCAGTATTTT.

This clonotype was picked up many times. This chain joins TRBV10-3 and TRBJ1-5; D is perhaps TRBD1 (5 bases). This CDR3 has 15 amino acids. V was shortened by 8 bases and J by 0 bases, with 14 bases between the two germline ends. CDR1 ENHRY and CDR2 SYGVKD come from the germline V gene. DNA for the CDR3: TGTGCCATCTCCCCGGGGACTTATAGCAATCAGCCCCAGCATTTT. This sequence encodes CAISPGTYSNQPQHF.

This clonotype was seen repeatedly, ten times or more. This chain links TRBV4-3 with TRBJ2-3; 8 bases line up with TRBD2. Germline-derived CDR1 and CDR2 are LGHNA and YSLEER. V lost 0 bases and J lost 7; bases outside the gene matches: 15. The CDR3 runs 18 residues. The DNA of the CDR3 is TGCGCCAGCAGCCAAGAAGGAGGGAGCGGGGGACTCAGGAATACGCAGTATTTT. Translation gives CASSQEGGSGGLRNTQYF.

This clonotype was seen many times. The DNA of the CDR3 is TGCGCCAGCAGCGTGAAGGTCGGAAGCACTGAAGCTTTCTTT. It is translated as CASSVKVGSTEAFF. The chain uses TRBV5-1 and TRBJ1-1; D is unresolved. The CDR3 sequence is 14 residues long. Trimming took off 4 bases at V and 4 bases at J, with 14 bases between the two ends. Germline V CDR1 and CDR2: SGHRS, YFSETQ.

Ten or more counts support this clonotype. This sequence joins TRBV7-3 and TRBJ2-3, with TRBD2 as a possible D gene (6 bases). Looked up from germline, CDR1 is SGHTA and CDR2 is FQGTGA. The CDR3 sequence is 14 residues long. Trimming took off 7 bases at V and 2 bases at J, with 13 bases between the two ends. The CDR3 spells CASTRGGYTDTQYF. The CDR3 DNA reads TGTGCCAGCACCAGAGGAGGGTACACAGATACGCAGTATTTT.

This clonotype appeared many times. This chain connects TRBV5-1 to TRBJ2-7; 12 bases line up with TRBD2. The CDR3 is made up of 16 amino acids. The V gene's germline CDR1 is SGHRS and CDR2 YFSETQ. Trimming cost V 7 bases and J 5 bases; bases outside gene matches: 13. CDR3 sequence: CASYSLAGGRSDEQYF. CDR3 coding DNA: TGCGCCAGCTACAGTCTAGCGGGGGGGCGTTCGGACGAGCAGTACTTC. Full variable domain (outside the CDR3, taken from reference TRBV5-1 and TRBJ2-7): KAGVTQTPRYLIKTRGQQVTLSCSPISGHRSVSWYQQTPGQGLQFLFEYFSETQRNKGNFPGRFSGRQFSNSRSEMNVSTLELGDSALYLCASYSLAGGRSDEQYFGPGTRLTVT.

This clonotype has a count of ten or more. V is TRBV5-1 and J is TRBJ2-2, with TRBD2 identical over 8 bases. CDR3 length: 15 residues. V lost 2 bases to trimming and J lost 0 bases; unmatched junction nucleotides: 0. The V gene's germline CDR1 is SGHRS and CDR2 YFSETQ. The CDR3 DNA sequence: TGCGCCAGCAGCTTTAGCGGGACGAACACCGGGGAGCTGTTTTTT. It codes for CASSFSGTNTGELFF. Filled out from reference TRBV5-1 and TRBJ2-2, the complete variable domain reads KAGVTQTPRYLIKTRGQQVTLSCSPISGHRSVSWYQQTPGQGLQFLFEYFSETQRNKGNFPGRFSGRQFSNSRSEMNVSTLELGDSALYLCASSFSGTNTGELFFGEGSRLTVL.

The table lists this clonotype with many counts. CDR3 nucleotide sequence: TGCAGTGCCACAGCGGGGGGATTCTCCTACGAGCAGTACTTC. Amino acid sequence: CSATAGGFSYEQYF. V gene TRBV20-1 combines with J gene TRBJ2-7; 9 positions agree with TRBD2. This CDR3 has 14 residues. With 6 bases clipped from V and 0 bases from J, the junction kept 6 bases outside the gene matches. CDR1 and CDR2 (germline): DFQATT, SNEGSKA (reference sequence).

This clonotype was seen at least ten times. The J gene is TRBJ2-7, the V gene TRBV7-8, with D tentatively TRBD2 (5 bases). CDR1 is SGHVS, CDR2 FQNEAQ, per germline. The ends were cut back, 1 base at V and 2 bases at J, with 15 bases in the middle. CDR3 length equals 16 residues. CDR3 sequence (DNA): TGTGCCAGCAGCTTAGAACGGCGGACGGGAACCTACGAGCAGTACTTC. Translating it yields CASSLERRTGTYEQYF.

This clonotype was detected many times. The V and J genes are TRBV7-2 and TRBJ2-3; a possible D gene is TRBD2 (5 bases). In germline, CDR1 is SGHTA, CDR2 FQGNSA. The germline V and J ends were trimmed by 3 bases and 2 bases, with 9 bases remaining between them. This CDR3 spans 14 amino acids. In nucleotides, the CDR3 is TGTGCCAGCAGCTTGTCCGGGGTCACAGATACGCAGTATTTT. This translates into CASSLSGVTDTQYF.

This clonotype was observed at least ten times. This chain uses TRBV28 with TRBJ1-1; a weak D match, TRBD1 (5 bases). The V gene's germline CDR1 is MDHEN and CDR2 SYDVKM. The V end was cut by 5 bases, the J end by 1 base, with 14 bases between. This CDR3 has 15 amino acids. The CDR3 loop is CASSTPYQGNTEAFF. CDR3 nucleotides: TGTGCCAGCAGTACCCCATACCAGGGGAACACTGAAGCTTTCTTT.

This clonotype occurred a few times. The chain combines TRBV20-1 with TRBJ2-5; tentative D call: TRBD2 (5 bases). V was trimmed by 5 bases and J by 2 bases, leaving 12 bases between them. Per germline, CDR1 DFQATT and CDR2 SNEGSKA (reference sequence). This CDR3 contains 13 residues. CDR3 sequence reads: CSAGRTRQETQYF. CDR3 DNA sequence: TGCAGTGCTGGAAGGACTCGACAAGAGACCCAGTACTTC.

A few counts support this clonotype. The chain has TRBV20-1 and TRBJ2-3, with TRBD2 identical over 8 bases. CDR1 and CDR2 from the germline V gene are DFQATT and SNEGSKA (reference sequence). This CDR3 comprises 16 residues. The ends lost 3 bases at V and 2 bases at J; junction bases unmatched: 10. DNA of the CDR3: TGCAGTGCTAGTTTTTTTGCGGGGGGCGTCACAGATACGCAGTATTTT. Translating it yields CSASFFAGGVTDTQYF.

About this clonotype: A much bigger clone sits one base away, suggesting this may be a read error. J is TRBJ2-2 and V is TRBV5-5, with D perhaps matching TRBD2 (6 bases). Germline loops: CDR1 SGHKS, CDR2 YYEKEE (reference sequence). The CDR3 length is 13 residues. In nucleotides, the CDR3 is TGTGCCAGCAGCTTGGTAGACATCGGGGGGCTGTTTTTT. Translation gives CASSLVDIGGLFF. Complete variable domain (other parts from reference TRBV5-5 and TRBJ2-2): DAGVTQSPTHLIKTRGQQVTLRCSPISGHKSVSWYQQVLGQGPQFIFQYYEKEERGRGNFPDRFSARQFPNYSSELNVNALLLGDSALYLCASSLVDIGGLFFGEGSRLTVL.

This clonotype has at least ten counts. The V and J genes are TRBV12-3 or TRBV12-4 and TRBJ2-7, with 8 bases that match TRBD1. The J segment lost 3 bases and the V segment lost 5 bases, leaving 3 bases of the junction unmatched. CDR3 length: 13 residues. DNA for the CDR3: TGTGCCAGCAGTGGGACAGGCTACTACGAGCAGTACTTC. It yields the protein CASSGTGYYEQYF.

This clonotype has at least ten counts. This rearrangement joins TRBV7-2 to TRBJ1-4; no firm D call. The CDR3 sequence is 12 residues long. Germline V CDR1 and CDR2: SGHTA, FQGNSA. The V gene lost 2 bases and the J gene lost 15 bases, with 13 bases spanning the gap. CDR3 DNA sequence: TGTGCCAGCAGCTTAAATGAACCGAGGTTGTTTTTT. Protein product: CASSLNEPRLFF.

Ten or more counts support this clonotype. V gene TRBV20-1 combines with J gene TRBJ1-2; perhaps TRBD1 as D (5 bases). CDR3 length equals 13 residues. CDR1 is DFQATT and CDR2 is SNEGSKA in the germline V gene (reference sequence). Trimming shortened V by 0 bases and J by 3 bases, and 8 bases separated the two germline ends. The CDR3: CSARDGQDYGYTF. CDR3 DNA: TGCAGTGCTAGAGACGGACAAGACTATGGCTACACCTTC.

This clonotype was picked up many times. The J gene is TRBJ1-6, the V gene TRBV4-1; D is undetermined. Trimming shortened V by 1 base and J by 4 bases, and 11 bases separated the two germline ends. CDR3 length: 16 residues. Germline loops: CDR1 MGHRA, CDR2 YSYEKL. The CDR3 DNA sequence: TGCGCCAGCAGCCAAGTAGGGAGAAAATATAATTCACCCCTCCACTTT. As protein: CASSQVGRKYNSPLHF.

This clonotype appeared many times. The V gene is TRBV4-2, the J gene TRBJ2-1; weak D call: TRBD1 (5 bases). Per the germline V gene, CDR1 is LGHNA and CDR2 is YNFKEQ. Trimming cost V 4 bases and J 4 bases, with 8 bases left between them. The CDR3 covers 13 residues. DNA of the CDR3: TGTGCCAGCAGCCCAGCAGGGTACAATGAGCAGTTCTTC. This encodes CASSPAGYNEQFF.

In this sample, this clonotype turned up many times. This chain links TRBV5-6 with TRBJ2-1; D gene uncertain. This CDR3 has 15 residues. The V end lost 0 bases, the J end lost 5 bases, and 12 bases lay between the germline ends. Per germline, CDR1 SGHDT and CDR2 YYEEEE. In DNA, the CDR3 is TGTGCCAGCAGCTTGGGTTGGGTACCAGACAATGAGCAGTTCTTC. The encoded protein is CASSLGWVPDNEQFF.

The table lists this clonotype with many counts. The CDR3 coding sequence is TGCGCCAGCAGCCAAGAGCCAGGGCGGCGCACCGGGGAGCTGTTTTTT. It codes for CASSQEPGRRTGELFF. The chain uses TRBV4-1 and TRBJ2-2, with TRBD1 as a possible D gene (5 bases). Germline-derived CDR1 and CDR2 are MGHRA and YSYEKL. The CDR3 length is 16 residues. Deletions cut 0 bases from V and 4 bases from J, with 12 bases between.

This clonotype has ten or more counts. The CDR3 DNA follows: TGTGCCAGCAGCCAAGATGCGTTGAACAATGAGCAGTTCTTC. Residues: CASSQDALNNEQFF. The rearrangement joins TRBV3-1 to TRBJ2-1; D call uncertain. Trimming cost V 0 bases and J 5 bases, with 8 bases left between them. This CDR3 is 14 amino acids long. Germline assignment: CDR1 LGHDT and CDR2 YNNKEL (reference sequence).

This clonotype was seen many times. V and J are TRBV7-2 and TRBJ2-3; D may be TRBD2 (6 bases). The CDR3 runs 15 residues. Germline V gene sequence: CDR1 SGHTA, CDR2 FQGNSA. The V end was cut by 2 bases, the J end by 5 bases, with 14 bases between. The CDR3 is CASSLNGGSGDTQYF. In nucleotides, the CDR3 is TGTGCCAGCAGCTTAAATGGCGGTAGCGGAGATACGCAGTATTTT.

The V call is TRBV30, the J call TRBJ2-2; D is ambiguous. CDR1 and CDR2 from the germline V gene are GTSNPN and SVGIG (reference sequence). Trimming removed 3 bases from V and 1 base from J, with 9 bases in between. The CDR3 has 14 amino acids. CDR3 sequence (DNA): TGTGCCTGGAGGGTTGGCTGGAACACCGGGGAGCTGTTTTTT. Its translation: CAWRVGWNTGELFF.

The gene calls are TRBV7-2 and TRBJ1-2; 8 bases match TRBD1. Germline trimming cut 5 bases from V and 4 bases from J; bases unmatched to any gene: 9. In germline, CDR1 is SGHTA, CDR2 FQGNSA. The CDR3 totals 15 residues. CDR3 sequence (DNA): TGTGCCAGCAGCCCTCAGGGGGCGCGGGTCTATGGCTACACCTTC. This translates into CASSPQGARVYGYTF.

In its sample, this clonotype was seen many times. The chain combines TRBV19 with TRBJ2-2; D unresolved. Germline lookup yields CDR1 LNHDA and CDR2 SQIVND (reference sequence). The V gene lost 3 bases and the J gene lost 7 bases, with 9 bases spanning the gap. This CDR3 has 13 amino acids. CDR3 DNA: TGTGCCAGTAGTATTGTGGGGATCGGGGAGCTGTTTTTT. It is translated as CASSIVGIGELFF.

This clonotype was seen ten or more times. V is TRBV20-1 and J is TRBJ2-1, with a possible D match to TRBD2 (5 bases). Trimming took off 3 bases at V and 2 bases at J, with 11 bases between the two ends. Germline V gene lookup returns CDR1 DFQATT and CDR2 SNEGSKA (reference sequence). This CDR3 is built from 14 residues. Written as DNA, the CDR3 is TGCAGTGCTAGCGGGGAGACTACCTACAATGAGCAGTTCTTC. Amino acids: CSASGETTYNEQFF.